The next 10 T cell receptor beta chains were all read from a single sample in a study of blood T cells in healthy people across ages (dated by TCRdb to between 2014 and 2017). To prepare the library, 5' RACE was applied. Sequencing relied on an Illumina HiSeq 2500. The second PCR ran for roughly 7 to 11 cycles and used a J-beta primer mix along with a sample-barcoded 5' primer. TCRdb applied fastp at Q25 and MiXCR to the public reads, then kept only in-frame beta chains. CDR3 protein duplicates are merged, each entry listing the most common genes and DNA. This sample holds about 760,000 distinct CDR3 sequences; more than 50% were observed only once. About a quarter of the sample goes to the ten largest clones. Specimen: blood. The receptors were sampled from a man between 40 and 49 years old in good health.

DNA for the CDR3: TGTGCCAGCAGCCCGCAGGTAGGCGGGCAGTTCTTC. Its protein product is CASSPQVGGQFF. The chain combines TRBV6-5 with TRBJ2-1; D unclear. Germline CDR1 and CDR2: MNHEY and SVGAGI. The CDR3 covers 12 residues. V lost 6 bases to trimming and J lost 12 bases, with 15 bases between them.

The chain's CDR3 is CASSLGYGRGSSEQYF. In nucleotides, the CDR3 is TGTGCCAGCAGCTTAGGATACGGGAGAGGGAGTTCCGAGCAGTACTTC. The chain combines TRBV7-2 with TRBJ2-5; D is perhaps TRBD2 (6 bases). The assigned J gene may be wrong: the sequence end matches TRBJ2-7 better. The CDR3 spans 16 residues. Germline V lookup: CDR1 SGHTA, CDR2 FQGNSA.

The chain links TRBV28 to TRBJ1-4; D gene uncertain. Deletions cut 1 base from V and 5 bases from J, with 8 bases between. CDR1 and CDR2 from the germline V gene are MDHEN and SYDVKM. The CDR3 is made up of 14 amino acids. CDR3 DNA sequence: TGTGCCAGCAGTTTATTGGTAGGGAATGAAAAACTGTTTTTT. Encoded protein: CASSLLVGNEKLFF. The whole variable domain, remainder taken from reference TRBV28 and TRBJ1-4, is DVKVTQSSRYLVKRTGEKVFLECVQDMDHENMFWYRQDPGLGLRLIYFSYDVKMKEKGDIPEGYSVSREKKERFSLILESASTNQTSMYLCASSLLVGNEKLFFGSGTQLSVL.

This clonotype was seen only a few times. This rearrangement joins TRBV6-2 or TRBV6-3 to TRBJ2-7, with D maybe TRBD1 (6 bases). Trimming left V 6 bases short and J 2 bases short, with 14 bases between. CDR1 and CDR2 from the germline V gene are MNHEY and SVGEGT. The CDR3 loop spans 14 amino acids. Here the CDR3 reads CASSITGTPYEQYF. For the CDR3, the DNA is TGTGCCAGCAGCATAACCGGGACACCCTACGAGCAGTACTTC.

The chain carries TRBV27 and TRBJ2-7, with D possibly being TRBD1 or TRBD2 (6 bases each). Trimming removed 6 bases from V and 5 bases from J, with 11 bases in between. The length of the CDR3 is 12 residues. Germline V gives CDR1 MNHEY, CDR2 SMNVEV (reference sequence). CDR3 amino acids: CASRDGGHEQYF. The CDR3 bases are TGTGCCAGCAGGGACGGGGGCCACGAGCAGTACTTC.

The table lists this clonotype with a count of one. V and J are TRBV4-1 and TRBJ2-3; D might be TRBD1 (5 bases). Germline V gives CDR1 MGHRA, CDR2 YSYEKL. V was clipped by 4 bases and J by 2 bases, with 22 bases between them. The CDR3 length is 18 residues. The CDR3 loop is CASSRQRGLTRTTDTQYF. CDR3 coding DNA: TGCGCCAGCAGCCGTCAAAGGGGTCTAACCCGGACCACAGATACGCAGTATTTT.

Note on this clonotype: At one boundary the junction diverges from the germline segment, which might be a read error. V usage is TRBV27 and J usage is TRBJ1-5; 7 bases agree with TRBD1. This CDR3 region has 16 residues. Germline CDR1 MNHEY, CDR2 SMNVEV (reference sequence). CDR3 loop: CVSSLLTGNSNQPQHF. The CDR3 region has the DNA TGTGTCAGCAGTTTATTGACAGGGAATAGCAATCAGCCCCAGCATTTT.

This clonotype was seen just once. The rearrangement joins TRBV12-3 or TRBV12-4 to TRBJ2-3; no definite D call. The CDR3 sequence is 12 residues long. The ends were cut back, 1 base at V and 9 bases at J, with 8 bases in the middle. CDR3 nucleotide sequence: TGTGCCAGCAGTTTAGAGGAAGACACGCAGTATTTT. This encodes CASSLEEDTQYF.

This clonotype was seen a few times. The rearrangement joins TRBV6-5 to TRBJ2-3; D gene uncertain. The V and J ends lost 6 bases and 6 bases respectively, with 16 bases between them. CDR1 and CDR2 from the germline V gene are MNHEY and SVGAGI. CDR3 length: 14 amino acids. CDR3 loop: CASSVNSLGDTQYF. In nucleotides, the CDR3 is TGTGCCAGCAGCGTTAACAGTTTGGGGGATACGCAGTATTTT.

V and J are TRBV7-2 and TRBJ1-5, with D possibly being TRBD1 (5 bases). The CDR3 extends over 15 amino acids. The V gene's germline CDR1 is SGHTA and CDR2 FQGNSA. Trimming pared 5 bases from V and 7 bases from J, leaving 18 bases between. The CDR3 DNA sequence: TGTGCCAGCAGCCGGGGACTTGGGGGTGACCAGCCCCAGCATTTT. Encoded protein: CASSRGLGGDQPQHF.